This T cell receptor (beta chain) was observed in a study of beta chain features in type 1 diabetes. Study at large: All of the samples together had some 110 million sorted cells examined.

There are 11 residues in the CDR3. Germline values: CDR1 MNHEY, CDR2 SMNVEV (reference sequence). The V end was cut by 3 bases, the J end by 10 bases, with 7 bases between. The authors reverse transcribed all of the isolated RNA, so sequencing captured expressed TCRB transcripts. Libraries were prepared by immunoSEQ multiplex PCR; TCRdb keeps only in-frame clonotypes and omits some of them. This table holds some 240,000 clones, around 9.9% found once. Every sorted population was more than 98% pure. V is TRBV27 and J is TRBJ2-1; the D is unclear. This TCR was recovered from a man aged 18 to 30 in good health. The material sequenced was central memory CD4+ T cells from blood. This chain's CDR3 is CASSFLEEQFF. CDR3 nucleotide sequence: TGTGCCAGCAGTTTTCTGGAAGAGCAGTTCTTC.